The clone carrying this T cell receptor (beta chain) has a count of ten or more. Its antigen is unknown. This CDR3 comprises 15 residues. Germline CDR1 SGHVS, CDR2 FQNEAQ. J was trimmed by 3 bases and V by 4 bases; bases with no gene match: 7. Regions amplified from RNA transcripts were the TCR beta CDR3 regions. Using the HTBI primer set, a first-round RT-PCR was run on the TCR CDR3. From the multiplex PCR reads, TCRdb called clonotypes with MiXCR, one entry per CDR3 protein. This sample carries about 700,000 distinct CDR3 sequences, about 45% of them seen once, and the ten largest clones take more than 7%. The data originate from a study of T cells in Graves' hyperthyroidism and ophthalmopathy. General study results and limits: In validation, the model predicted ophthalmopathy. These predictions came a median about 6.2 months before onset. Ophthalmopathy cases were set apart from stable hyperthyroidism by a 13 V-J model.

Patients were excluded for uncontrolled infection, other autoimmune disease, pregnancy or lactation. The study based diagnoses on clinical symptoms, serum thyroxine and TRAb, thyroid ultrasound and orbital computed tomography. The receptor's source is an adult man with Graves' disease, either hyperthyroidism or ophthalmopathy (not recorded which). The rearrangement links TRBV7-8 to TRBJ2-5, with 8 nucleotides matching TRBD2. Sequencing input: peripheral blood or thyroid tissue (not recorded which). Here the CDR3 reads CASSSSGAGEETQYF. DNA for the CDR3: TGTGCCAGCAGCTCCTCGGGAGCGGGGGAAGAGACCCAGTACTTC.